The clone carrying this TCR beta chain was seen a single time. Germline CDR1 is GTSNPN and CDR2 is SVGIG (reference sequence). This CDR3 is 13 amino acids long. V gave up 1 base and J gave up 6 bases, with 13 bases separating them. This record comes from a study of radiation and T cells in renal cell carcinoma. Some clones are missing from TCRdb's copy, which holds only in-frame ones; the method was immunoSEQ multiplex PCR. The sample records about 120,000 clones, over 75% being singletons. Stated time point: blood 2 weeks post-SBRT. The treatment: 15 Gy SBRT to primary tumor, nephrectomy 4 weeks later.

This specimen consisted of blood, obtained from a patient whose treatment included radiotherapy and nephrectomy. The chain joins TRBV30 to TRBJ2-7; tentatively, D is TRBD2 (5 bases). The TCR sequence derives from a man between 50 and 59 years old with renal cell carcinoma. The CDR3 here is CAWSATTGIEQYF. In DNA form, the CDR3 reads TGTGCCTGGAGTGCGACTACGGGGATCGAGCAGTACTTC.